The next 17 T cell receptor beta chains were all read from a single sample in a study of cytomegalovirus exposure and HLA in healthy donors (dated by TCRdb to about 2017). Libraries were prepared through the immunoSEQ multiplex PCR assay. For the multiplex PCR, a mixture combining 60 forward primers for TCR Vbeta segments and 13 reverse primers for TCR Jbeta segments was used. TCRdb carries this immuneACCESS record with in-frame sequences only. Its versions omit some clonotypes, under half of them owing to an unresolved V gene in the studies checked, with the rest unexplained. Recorded for this sample are under 200,000 clones; around 78% of them occurred a single time. The ten largest clones capture approximately 2% of the sample. Material: PBMCs. Receptors originate from a man aged 25 to 40 in good health and CMV-seronegative.

This clone was counted between two and nine times. The genes are TRBV6-6 and TRBJ1-5; D might be TRBD1 (5 bases). The CDR3 covers 13 residues. Germline loops: CDR1 MNHNY, CDR2 SVGAGI (reference sequence). V shed 7 bases and J shed 4 bases, with 11 bases lying between them. CDR3 loop: CASTDPGNQPQHF. The CDR3 DNA reads TGTGCCAGCACCGATCCAGGGAATCAGCCCCAGCATTTT.

The chain recombines TRBV5-4 with TRBJ2-6, with 9 bases aligning to TRBD2. The CDR3 runs to 18 residues. J lost 2 bases, V lost 4 bases, and 10 bases had no gene match. The germline V gene has CDR1 SGHNT and CDR2 YYREEE (reference sequence). In nucleotides, the CDR3 is TGTGCCAGCAGCACCGCAGCGGGAGGCTTCCCTGGGGCCAACGTCCTGACTTTC. Its translation is CASSTAAGGFPGANVLTF.

A single count supports this clone. J is TRBJ2-1 and V is TRBV5-6; 13 bases line up with TRBD2. CDR3 length equals 15 residues. The V and J ends lost 4 bases and 6 bases, in that order; junction bases with no gene match: 4. CDR1 is SGHDT, CDR2 YYEEEE, per germline. CDR3: CASSLWTSGSNEQFF. The CDR3 nucleotides are TGTGCCAGCAGCCTATGGACTAGCGGGAGCAATGAGCAGTTCTTC.

The chain is built from TRBV6-1 and TRBJ2-7; D gene ambiguous. The length of the CDR3 is 14 residues. Germline V gene data show CDR1 as MNHNS and CDR2 as SASEGT. V was pared by 3 bases and J by 2 bases, with 11 bases between. CDR3 coding DNA: TGTGCCAGCAGTGAGGGCATCACCCCCTACGAGCAGTACTTC. This codes for CASSEGITPYEQYF.

Regarding this clone: Other DNA sequences in the same sample also yield this CDR3. The chain links TRBV9 to TRBJ2-5; 7 bases match TRBD2. Germline CDR1 and CDR2: SGDLS and YYNGEE. V trimming: 7 bases; J trimming: 7 bases; junction bases outside the gene matches: 1. This CDR3 region has 10 residues. The CDR3 reads CASGGGTQYF. CDR3 DNA: TGTGCCAGCGGGGGGGGGACCCAGTACTTC.

The J gene is TRBJ2-3, the V gene TRBV5-4; perhaps TRBD2 as D (6 bases). The germline V and J ends were trimmed by 5 bases and 4 bases, with 14 bases remaining between them. The CDR3 is made up of 14 amino acids. Germline CDR1 is SGHNT and CDR2 is YYREEE (reference sequence). The CDR3 sequence: CASRGTSLADTQYF. Here the CDR3 DNA reads TGTGCCAGCAGGGGGACTTCCCTAGCAGATACGCAGTATTTT.

This clone was detected a few times. The V call is TRBV5-5, the J call TRBJ2-2, with no clear D. The CDR3 spans 14 residues. Trimming left V 0 bases short and J 4 bases short, with 7 bases between. Germline CDR1 SGHKS, CDR2 YYEKEE (reference sequence). The CDR3 protein is CASSLVAGTGELFF. Written as DNA, the CDR3 is TGTGCCAGCAGCTTGGTTGCCGGCACCGGGGAGCTGTTTTTT. The full variable domain, rest sourced from reference TRBV5-5 and TRBJ2-2, is DAGVTQSPTHLIKTRGQQVTLRCSPISGHKSVSWYQQVLGQGPQFIFQYYEKEERGRGNFPDRFSARQFPNYSSELNVNALLLGDSALYLCASSLVAGTGELFFGEGSRLTVL.

This sequence joins TRBV6-1 and TRBJ1-2, with a tentative D call TRBD1 (6 bases). The CDR3 is 15 residues long. With 0 bases removed from V and 4 bases from J, the gap between germline ends came to 12 bases. Per germline, CDR1 MNHNS and CDR2 SASEGT. Here the CDR3 DNA reads TGTGCCAGCAGTGAAGCGCCAGGGGAGGGCTATGGCTACACCTTC. Translating gives CASSEAPGEGYGYTF.

The rearrangement uses TRBV5-5 and TRBJ2-5, with TRBD1 matching 7 bases. The CDR3 sequence is 15 residues long. Per the germline V gene, CDR1 is SGHKS and CDR2 is YYEKEE (reference sequence). J gave up 2 bases and V 1 base, and 5 bases lay outside the gene matches. The DNA of the CDR3 is TGTGCCAGCAGCTTGTTGACAGGGCAACAAGAGACCCAGTACTTC. Translating it yields CASSLLTGQQETQYF.

The rearrangement uses TRBV6-1 and TRBJ2-4; the match to TRBD2 covers 10 bases. With V trimmed by 11 bases and J by 5 bases, 9 bases remained unmatched. In germline, CDR1 is MNHNS, CDR2 SASEGT. This CDR3 comprises 14 residues. The CDR3 DNA sequence: TGTGCCGGCGCTAGCGGGAGCCTTCAAAACATTCAGTACTTC. Its translation is CAGASGSLQNIQYF.

V is TRBV9 and J is TRBJ1-1; the D gene is possibly TRBD1 (6 bases). Trimming stripped 4 bases from V and 0 bases from J, with 13 bases between. The CDR3 sequence is 15 residues long. Per germline, CDR1 SGDLS and CDR2 YYNGEE. Written as DNA, the CDR3 is TGTGCCAGCAGCAAAAATACAGGGCTGAACACTGAAGCTTTCTTT. Translated: CASSKNTGLNTEAFF.

The chain uses TRBV5-1 and TRBJ2-3; 7 positions match TRBD2. This CDR3 has 16 amino acids. The junction had 11 bases not matched to a gene; V was cut back by 5 bases and J by 2 bases. Germline assignment: CDR1 SGHRS and CDR2 YFSETQ. The CDR3 DNA reads as TGCGCCAGCAGGGGGGACTACCGACGAGACACAGATACGCAGTATTTT. As protein: CASRGDYRRDTDTQYF. Combining the CDR3 with reference TRBV5-1 and TRBJ2-3 gives the whole variable domain KAGVTQTPRYLIKTRGQQVTLSCSPISGHRSVSWYQQTPGQGLQFLFEYFSETQRNKGNFPGRFSGRQFSNSRSEMNVSTLELGDSALYLCASRGDYRRDTDTQYFGPGTRLTVL.

The V call is TRBV5-1, the J call TRBJ1-2; 9 nucleotides line up with TRBD1. Germline CDR1 reads SGHRS; CDR2 reads YFSETQ. The V and J ends lost 4 bases and 7 bases, in that order; junction bases with no gene match: 11. This CDR3 is built from 15 residues. CDR3 sequence: CASSAGQGLARGYTF. The DNA of the CDR3 is TGCGCCAGCAGCGCGGGACAGGGACTCGCACGTGGCTACACCTTC.

The chain is built from TRBV5-4 and TRBJ2-3; 7 positions agree with TRBD2. The V gene end was trimmed by 4 bases and the J gene end by 2 bases; junction bases not matched to a gene: 7. This CDR3 spans 15 amino acids. Germline CDR1 SGHNT, CDR2 YYREEE (reference sequence). This CDR3 is CASSPRAGDTDTQYF. CDR3 nucleotides: TGTGCCAGCAGCCCGAGGGCGGGAGACACAGATACGCAGTATTTT. The entire variable domain, with the rest obtained from reference TRBV5-4 and TRBJ2-3, is as follows: ETGVTQSPTHLIKTRGQQVTLRCSSQSGHNTVSWYQQALGQGPQFIFQYYREEENGRGNFPPRFSGLQFPNYSSELNVNALELDDSALYLCASSPRAGDTDTQYFGPGTRLTVL.

This clone was picked up one time. This sequence joins TRBV9 and TRBJ2-3; TRBD2 matches at 11 bases. CDR1 is SGDLS and CDR2 is YYNGEE in the germline V gene. The CDR3 has 18 amino acids. Losses at the gene ends were 2 bases for V and 0 bases for J; bases not matched to a gene: 8. CDR3 residues: CASSVSLAGGSSTDTQYF. CDR3 coding DNA: TGTGCCAGCAGCGTGTCTCTAGCGGGAGGATCTAGCACAGATACGCAGTATTTT.

This chain connects TRBV29-1 to TRBJ1-3, with 8 bases identical to TRBD1. The germline CDR1 and CDR2 sequences are SQVTM and ANQGSEA. Trimming at V came to 4 bases and at J to 4 bases, leaving 3 bases not matched to a gene. The CDR3 is made up of 13 amino acids. DNA for the CDR3: TGCAGCGTTGGACAGGGGAAAGGAAACACCATATATTTT. Its translation is CSVGQGKGNTIYF.

The CDR3 nucleotides are TGTGCCATCAGTGAGTCTAGCGGGGTGATCCAAGAGACCCAGTACTTC. Encoded protein: CAISESSGVIQETQYF. The chain carries TRBV10-3 and TRBJ2-5; 8 nucleotides agree with TRBD2. Germline assignment: CDR1 ENHRY and CDR2 SYGVKD. Trimming removed 0 bases from V and 1 base from J; junction bases left unmatched: 4. The CDR3 has 16 amino acids.